This TCR beta chain is from a study of cytomegalovirus exposure and HLA in healthy donors. Overall study findings and caveats: The authors confirmed in vitro that three CMV-associated chains were specific for CMV antigens. It was taken for granted in presence/absence analyses that sequencing depth across donors was roughly uniform. Most of the TCR beta V segments (in an earlier analysis) were productive either about 87% or about 30% of the time.

Comment on this clone: Its target is unknown.

Amplification used 60 Vbeta primers and 13 Jbeta primers. Authors' data handling: Roughly 10 million shared chains were among around 78 million unique TCR beta chains counted in a later analysis. Data came from immunoSEQ multiplex PCR; TCRdb stores just in-frame clones and leaves some out. V and J calls and clone size follow that table, whereas D and trimming were derived from the DNA. The sample has some 150,000 clones; 76% are singletons. The CDR3 consists of 16 residues. Trimming took 6 bases from V and 7 from J; bases not matched to a gene: 13. Germline-derived CDR1 and CDR2 are LNHDA and SQIVND (reference sequence).

The source is a young man in good health and CMV-seronegative. This chain connects TRBV19 to TRBJ2-1; 9 bases are a match to TRBD2. Sequenced material: PBMCs. The CDR3 region has the DNA TGTGCCAGTAGAAGTAGCGGGGGCCTTATGTGGAATGAGCAGTTCTTC. This codes for CASRSSGGLMWNEQFF.